What follows are 26 T cell receptor beta chains derived from one specimen sequenced in a study of blood T cell repertoires in COVID-19. Sequencing was performed with immunoSEQ multiplex PCR; in TCRdb, only in-frame clones are kept and a portion is missing. This table has 75,000 or so clones, 65% to 85% appearing once. Source material: peripheral blood. The receptors stem from a man between 60 and 75 years old with active or convalescent COVID-19.

The CDR3 DNA reads TGTGCCATCAGAACCGGGACAGAGAACACTGAAGCTTTCTTT. Amino acid sequence: CAIRTGTENTEAFF. The chain carries TRBV10-3 and TRBJ1-1; 7 bases align to TRBD1. V lost 6 bases and J lost 1; bases outside the gene matches: 5. Germline values: CDR1 ENHRY, CDR2 SYGVKD. CDR3 length: 14 residues.

Only a few counts were recorded for this clone. The J gene is TRBJ2-7, the V gene TRBV5-4; the match to TRBD2 covers 7 bases. Unmatched junction bases numbered 3, after V lost 8 bases and J lost 4 bases. The germline CDR1 and CDR2 sequences are SGHNT and YYREEE (reference sequence). The CDR3 contains 11 residues. CDR3 sequence (DNA): TGTGCCAGTACGCGGGGGTACGAGCAGTACTTC. Protein product: CASTRGYEQYF.

With regard to this clone: At the DNA level, this CDR3 is encoded by other sequences in the same sample as well. This rearrangement joins TRBV5-4 to TRBJ2-1, with D perhaps TRBD1 (6 bases). Germline-derived CDR1 and CDR2 are SGHNT and YYREEE (reference sequence). The CDR3 has 15 residues. V dropped 0 bases and J dropped 2 bases, with 9 bases sitting between them. The DNA for the CDR3 is TGTGCCAGCAGCTTGGGATCAGGGGCCTACAATGAGCAGTTCTTC. It specifies CASSLGSGAYNEQFF.

V gene TRBV5-1 combines with J gene TRBJ2-5; TRBD2 matches 13 bases. V was clipped by 0 bases and J by 5 bases; unmatched bases: 7. This CDR3 comprises 17 residues. CDR1 and CDR2 (germline): SGHRS, YFSETQ. The CDR3: CASSLVTSGGFAETQYF. The CDR3 nucleotides are TGCGCCAGCAGCTTGGTGACTAGCGGGGGGTTTGCGGAGACCCAGTACTTC.

The V call is TRBV6-2 or TRBV6-3, the J call TRBJ2-1; TRBD2 might be the D (6 bases). Germline CDR1 and CDR2: MNHEY and SVGEGT. This CDR3 comprises 13 residues. Trimming took off 6 bases at V and 2 bases at J, with 8 bases between the two ends. This chain's CDR3 is CASSLAAYNEQFF. The CDR3 coding sequence is TGTGCCAGCAGCTTAGCGGCCTACAATGAGCAGTTCTTC.

The genes are TRBV6-6 and TRBJ1-1, with D maybe TRBD1 (5 bases). The CDR3 has 13 residues. CDR1 and CDR2 (germline): MNHNY, SVGAGI (reference sequence). Trimming left V 7 bases short and J 0 bases short, with 9 bases between. CDR3 in DNA: TGTGCCAGCACCGACAGCATGAACACTGAAGCTTTCTTT. Translated: CASTDSMNTEAFF.

The genes are TRBV29-1 and TRBJ2-5; 7 bases line up with TRBD2. The CDR3 contains 15 residues. Germline V gene data show CDR1 as SQVTM and CDR2 as ANQGSEA. V was pared by 4 bases and J by 4 bases, with 12 bases of the junction left unmatched. CDR3: CSVVQERGIGETQYF. The CDR3 coding sequence is TGCAGCGTTGTACAGGAGCGGGGTATTGGAGAGACCCAGTACTTC.

V is TRBV2 and J is TRBJ2-6; the D is unclear. Germline V gives CDR1 SNHLY, CDR2 FYNNEI. CDR3 length: 14 amino acids. The germline V and J ends were trimmed by 3 bases and 1 base, with 4 bases remaining between them. CDR3 sequence: CASSERSGANVLTF. CDR3 nucleotides: TGTGCCAGCAGTGAGCGGTCTGGGGCCAACGTCCTGACTTTC.

The chain recombines TRBV7-9 with TRBJ1-2, with 12 bases that match TRBD1. There are 15 residues in the CDR3. Germline V CDR1 and CDR2: SEHNR, FQNEAQ (reference sequence). After removal of 5 bases from V and 6 bases from J, the junction contained 7 bases not matched to a gene. The CDR3 region has the DNA TGTGCCAGCAGCCGCCGGGACAGGGGGCCTAATGGCTACACCTTC. Residues: CASSRRDRGPNGYTF.

This sequence joins TRBV21-1 and TRBJ2-6; TRBD1, the table's D call, lacks a check against the DNA. TRBV21-1 is shown as a pseudogene. The length of the CDR3 is 18 residues. The chain's CDR3 is CASSNPPGQGVGANVLTF. The DNA of the CDR3 is TGTGCCAGCAGCAACCCTCCGGGACAGGGAGTAGGGGCCAACGTCCTGACTTTC.

The gene calls are TRBV18 and TRBJ2-5, with 10 nucleotides matching TRBD2. Germline-derived CDR1 and CDR2 are KGHSH and LQKENI. This CDR3 comprises 16 residues. V shed 4 bases and J 1 base; nucleotides not matched to a gene: 6. The CDR3, as DNA: TGTGCCAGCTCACAGAGCGGGGGGGCCACCCAAGAGACCCAGTACTTC. Translated, it gives CASSQSGGATQETQYF.

The gene calls are TRBV18 and TRBJ2-3, with D possibly matching TRBD1 (5 bases). The CDR3 sequence is 16 residues long. Per germline, CDR1 KGHSH and CDR2 LQKENI. V lost 0 bases to trimming and J lost 4 bases, with 14 bases between them. CDR3 in DNA: TGTGCCAGCTCACCACCGGCCTACCCAGGGCCAGATACGCAGTATTTT. Amino acids: CASSPPAYPGPDTQYF.

The gene calls are TRBV6-5 and TRBJ1-3; a weak D match, TRBD1 (6 bases). Trimming removed 0 bases at V and 4 bases at J, with 10 bases between. The CDR3 covers 15 residues. Per the germline V gene, CDR1 is MNHEY and CDR2 is SVGAGI. DNA of the CDR3: TGTGCCAGCAGTTACTCGGGCAGGGGAGGAAACACCATATATTTT. It specifies CASSYSGRGGNTIYF.

This clone is labeled medium-sized. The chain has TRBV6-6 and TRBJ1-5; D gene ambiguous. This CDR3 is built from 14 residues. The V gene's germline CDR1 is MNHNY and CDR2 SVGAGI (reference sequence). V shed 2 bases and J shed 4 bases, with 9 bases lying between them. CDR3 sequence: CASSYERVNQPQHF. Here the CDR3 DNA reads TGTGCCAGCAGTTACGAGAGGGTTAATCAGCCCCAGCATTTT.

This clone was found once. The chain combines TRBV19 with TRBJ2-4; D call uncertain. V shed 3 bases and J shed 0 bases, with 6 bases lying between them. The length of the CDR3 is 14 residues. Looked up from germline, CDR1 is LNHDA and CDR2 is SQIVND (reference sequence). The CDR3 sequence is CASSMAVAKNIQYF. For the CDR3, the DNA is TGTGCCAGTAGTATGGCCGTAGCCAAAAACATTCAGTACTTC.

The chain combines TRBV19 with TRBJ1-1; no definite D call. Germline values: CDR1 LNHDA, CDR2 SQIVND (reference sequence). The CDR3 extends over 15 amino acids. Trimming removed 7 bases from V and 4 bases from J, with 19 bases in between. CDR3 sequence (DNA): TGTGCCAGTATTCAACTCTCCGGGGTAGGCACTGAAGCTTTCTTT. Its translation is CASIQLSGVGTEAFF.

The chain employs TRBV25-1 and TRBJ2-3, with a tentative D call TRBD1 (5 bases). Looked up from germline, CDR1 is MGHDK and CDR2 is SYGVNS. This CDR3 is 15 amino acids long. Trimming took 8 bases from V and 1 from J, leaving 16 bases between them. The CDR3 reads CASRPSGLGTDTQYF. The CDR3 coding sequence is TGTGCCAGCCGACCATCAGGGCTCGGCACAGATACGCAGTATTTT.

This clone was detected once. The chain has TRBV2 and TRBJ1-2, with 8 bases aligning to TRBD1. Germline values: CDR1 SNHLY, CDR2 FYNNEI. There are 14 residues in the CDR3. J lost 4 bases, V lost 6 bases, and 7 bases had no gene match. The CDR3 DNA reads as TGTGCCAGCAGCGGCCAGGGACAGGCCTATGGCTACACCTTC. Translation: CASSGQGQAYGYTF.

Worth noting for this clone: At one end, the junction sequence differs from germline, possibly due to a read error. The rearrangement joins TRBV19 to TRBJ2-4; 8 bases agree with TRBD1. Germline V gene sequence: CDR1 LNHDA, CDR2 SQIVND (reference sequence). There are 10 residues in the CDR3. The CDR3 sequence is CASSKGRGHF. CDR3 bases: TGTGCCAGTAGTAAGGGCAGGGGGCACTTC. The entire variable domain, with the rest obtained from reference TRBV19 and TRBJ2-4, is as follows: DGGITQSPKYLFRKEGQNVTLSCEQNLNHDAMYWYRQDPGQGLRLIYYSQIVNDFQKGDIAEGYSVSREKKESFPLTVTSAQKNPTAFYLCASSKGRGHFGAGTRLSVL.

Only a few counts were recorded for this clone. Here the CDR3 DNA reads TGTGCCAGCAAGGGACTAGCGGGGGGGTGGGAGACCCAGTACTTC. Translating gives CASKGLAGGWETQYF. This rearrangement joins TRBV27 to TRBJ2-5; 16 bases agree with TRBD2. With V trimmed by 7 bases and J by 5 bases, 4 bases remained unmatched. The CDR3 consists of 15 residues. From germline, CDR1 is MNHEY and CDR2 SMNVEV (reference sequence).

The CDR3 region is CASSLAQGFDTQYF. CDR3 coding DNA: TGCGCCAGCAGCTTGGCCCAGGGGTTCGATACGCAGTATTTT. The chain carries TRBV5-1 and TRBJ2-3; TRBD1 is a possible D gene (6 bases). From germline, CDR1 is SGHRS and CDR2 YFSETQ. This CDR3 contains 14 residues. Trimming stripped 0 bases from V and 6 bases from J, with 11 bases between. The full variable domain, in which reference TRBV5-1 and TRBJ2-3 provide the parts outside the CDR3, is KAGVTQTPRYLIKTRGQQVTLSCSPISGHRSVSWYQQTPGQGLQFLFEYFSETQRNKGNFPGRFSGRQFSNSRSEMNVSTLELGDSALYLCASSLAQGFDTQYFGPGTRLTVL.

The chain has TRBV19 and TRBJ1-1, with 8 bases matching TRBD1. This CDR3 has 17 residues. V was pared by 4 bases and J by 3 bases, with 13 bases of the junction left unmatched. Germline loops: CDR1 LNHDA, CDR2 SQIVND (reference sequence). The CDR3 here is CASSTSSRGRAYTEAFF. CDR3 DNA sequence: TGTGCCAGTAGTACCTCCTCCAGGGGGCGAGCGTACACTGAAGCTTTCTTT.

The gene calls are TRBV2 and TRBJ1-5; D not certain. The CDR3 is 14 residues long. With 2 bases removed from V and 1 base from J, the gap between germline ends came to 6 bases. CDR1 is SNHLY and CDR2 is FYNNEI in the germline V gene. CDR3 residues: CASSETRSNQPQHF. CDR3 in DNA: TGTGCCAGCAGTGAAACCCGGAGCAATCAGCCCCAGCATTTT.

The chain links TRBV6-5 to TRBJ1-6, with D hard to call. This CDR3 comprises 14 residues. Looked up from germline, CDR1 is MNHEY and CDR2 is SVGAGI. Between the trimmed V and J ends, which lost 7 bases and 6 bases, there was a span of 13 bases. Here the CDR3 reads CASTIRDPNSPLHF. The CDR3 nucleotides read TGTGCCAGCACCATACGGGATCCTAATTCACCCCTCCACTTT.

The V and J genes are TRBV9 and TRBJ2-7; 13 bases fit TRBD2. The germline V gene has CDR1 SGDLS and CDR2 YYNGEE. Trimming cost V 3 bases and J 1 base; bases outside gene matches: 4. The CDR3 spans 16 residues. CDR3 in amino acids: CASSGLAGGPSYEQYF. CDR3 DNA: TGTGCCAGCAGCGGACTAGCGGGGGGCCCATCCTACGAGCAGTACTTC.

The chain joins TRBV12-5 to TRBJ2-1; weak D call: TRBD2 (5 bases). CDR3 length: 15 residues. Trimming stripped 7 bases from V and 0 bases from J, with 13 bases between. Germline values: CDR1 LGHNT, CDR2 FRNRAP. DNA of the CDR3: TGTGCTAGTGCCCCGGGGTCCCTCTCCTACAATGAGCAGTTCTTC. Its protein is CASAPGSLSYNEQFF.